These T cell receptor beta chains were read from a single sample in a study of shared clonotypes between healthy human individuals. Sequencing was performed with immunoSEQ multiplex PCR; in TCRdb, only in-frame clones are kept and a portion is missing. This table holds some 2.1 million clones, around 96% found once. The sample taken for sequencing was naive CD8+ T cells sorted from blood. Receptors originate from a man aged 18 to 30 in good health. Both conserved end residues are part of each CDR3.

TRBV30 CACIPPNTGELFF
TRBV14 CASSGQGITEAFF
TRBV5-4 CASSLNDSPLHF
TRBV5-4 CASSWATGGGYEQYF
TRBV5-4 CASSEEFGYTEAFF
TRBV29-1 CSVEVSGSGYGEQFF
TRBV28 CASEGGVSYEQYF
TRBV7-9 CASSPRGGYEQYF
TRBV2 CASSGGISGANVLTF
TRBV6-1 CASTDGTSSETQYF
TRBV7-3 CASSPDPRGELFF
TRBV27 CASSGTGPLVNEQFF
TRBV30 CAWSQGANQPQHF
TRBV6-5 CASSYSRDRAPETQYF
TRBV5-6 CASSLDRFPTEAFF
TRBV6-1 CASKETVPSQETQYF
TRBV28 CASNRGFSPMTATNEKLFF
TRBV4-1 CASSQELAINQPQHF
TRBV7-3 CASSFRGPGYEQYF
TRBV27 CASSLLTPAGASDTQYF
TRBV14 CASSQGSTGTQHF
TRBV4-1 CASSQGGGAIYGYTF
TRBV6-1 CASKDAGETQYF
TRBV4-1 CASSQVAGVGTGELFF
TRBV4-3 CASSQEIGPGEKLFF
TRBV9 CASSKGSGGLYEQYF
TRBV10-1 CASSEDRDTQYF
TRBV7-9 CASSSGLAGAMADTQYF
TRBV7-2 CASSLVLAGLETQYF
TRBV29-1 CSVYGGPFQETQYF
TRBV5-6 CASAQGANEQYF
TRBV6-5 CASSVRDTYNEQFF
TRBV7-2 CASSLARSGGTQYF
TRBV4-3 CASSQVGPLSLSTDTQYF
TRBV15 CATSRDNSVGDTQYF
TRBV10-3 CAISESTDRVAEYGYTF
TRBV2 CASSEDVDPFYGYTF
TRBV13 CASSPSGTADTQYF
TRBV4-2 CASSQVTSGEYYEQYF
TRBV27 CASTTTDFNSPLHF
TRBV6-5 CASSYSETDTQYF
TRBV2 CASRGTGVTEAFF
TRBV5-5 CASSLLRTGRDLREKLFF
TRBV13 CASSEPGRNTGELFF
TRBV15 CATSRDQRTSGRAGPGELFF
TRBV2 CASSGDGAVKNIQYF